This T cell receptor beta chain was recovered during a study of cytomegalovirus exposure and HLA in healthy donors. Looking at the study overall: The platform used for the 120 validation repertoires matched that of the roughly 630 first-cohort repertoires, a later analysis reported.

Study-level results: Overall, roughly 170 TCR beta chains were annotated as cytomegalovirus-associated. The classifier reportedly diagnosed cytomegalovirus status with high specificity and sensitivity. Subsequent analysis showed first-cohort TCR clusters tending to co-occur in around 130 validation repertoires.

Data came from immunoSEQ multiplex PCR; TCRdb stores just in-frame clones and leaves some out. The sample contains 100,000 to 120,000 clones, 86% of which appear only once. Remarks on this clone: Its antigen is not identified.

The V gene's germline CDR1 is LNHNV and CDR2 YYDKDF (reference sequence). V gave up 2 bases and J gave up 9 bases, with 17 bases separating them. This CDR3 spans 14 amino acids. The receptor was isolated from a woman younger than 35 in good health and CMV-seropositive. The sequencing sample was made of PBMCs. The chain carries TRBV15 and TRBJ2-7, with D possibly TRBD1 on 6 matching bases. The CDR3 loop is CATSRRDTSGGQYF. For the CDR3, the DNA is TGTGCCACCAGCAGACGGGACACTTCTGGAGGGCAGTACTTC.